This paragraph reports one T cell receptor (beta chain). The data stem from a study of T-cell reconstitution after alpha-beta-depleted transplantation in children. It was with unique molecular identifiers that the TCRbeta library was prepared. TCRdb analysed the PCR reads with MiXCR anew, one entry per CDR3 protein. Of 250,000 to 350,000 distinct CDR3 sequences in the sample, 9.5% to 10% were seen once. The CDR3 spans 14 residues. From germline, CDR1 is SEHNR and CDR2 FQNEAQ (reference sequence). V was pared by 6 bases and J by 10 bases, with 19 bases between. The TCR originated in a human donor who donated a stem cell graft to a child with SCID. Sequenced material: PBMCs from the stem cell graft donor, taken from the stem cell graft. The chain uses TRBV7-9 and TRBJ1-3; D is perhaps TRBD1 (5 bases). As DNA, the CDR3 is TGTGCCAGCAGTCTTCCGGCGGGGGATAAGACCATATATTTT. Amino acids: CASSLPAGDKTIYF.